This entry describes one TCR beta chain. Its cognate antigen is unknown. These data originate in a study of cytomegalovirus exposure and HLA in healthy donors. Background on the study: Drawn from HLA-typed donors, around 85 million unique TCRs were held in an early data release. Most donors, 70% to 85% of a few hundred genotyped, fell in the Caucasian-associated ancestry cluster.

The CDR3 is 15 residues long. From germline, CDR1 is MNHNS and CDR2 SASEGT. V lost 0 bases and J 1 base, leaving 7 bases between the germline ends. Points from the study as a whole: Relative to the roughly 690-donor mean, N-insertions were reportedly fewer in an Asian-associated ancestry cluster in a later analysis. Most likely, a cluster of highly shared sequence variants arose as a sequencing artifact.

The PCR had 60 Vbeta and 13 Jbeta primers. Sequencing was performed with immunoSEQ multiplex PCR; in TCRdb, only in-frame clones are kept and a portion is missing. The repertoire holds under 110,000 clones, with 75% as singletons. Sequencing input: PBMCs. The chain combines TRBV6-1 with TRBJ1-5, with D perhaps matching TRBD1 (5 bases). The source is a male donor in good health and CMV-seropositive. Here the CDR3 reads CASSEAKGSNQPQHF. The CDR3 DNA is TGTGCCAGCAGTGAAGCAAAGGGGAGCAATCAGCCCCAGCATTTT.